Listed below are T cell receptor beta chains from one sample, sequenced in a study of OX40 agonist ivuxolimab in advanced cancers. Profiling relied on immunoSEQ multiplex PCR, and the TCRdb table lists in-frame clones only, not all of them. Among approximately 14,000 clones listed, 77% were seen once. This material consisted of CD4+ or CD8+ T cells sorted from blood, taken in a trial of the OX40 agonist ivuxolimab. These receptors came from an adult with an advanced solid tumor such as melanoma, head and neck, liver or kidney cancer. The CDR3 runs from the conserved cysteine through the conserved F or W. Each record gives: clone size, D gene, V gene, J gene, CDR3 protein, CDR3 DNA. D genes are given only for firm matches. The size of a clone is reported for some rows only, either as once, few or many, or as a class for expanded clones.

clone_size: .
d_call: .
v_call: TRBV6-1
j_call: TRBJ1-4
cdr3_aa: CASRVPTNEKLFF
cdr3_nt: TGTGCCAGCAGGGTACCAACTAATGAAAAACTGTTTTTT

clone_size: once
d_call: TRBD1
v_call: TRBV5-6
j_call: TRBJ2-2
cdr3_aa: CASSLTGSPGELFF
cdr3_nt: TGTGCCAGCAGCCTGACAGGGTCCCCCGGGGAGCTGTTTTTT

clone_size: .
d_call: .
v_call: TRBV29-1
j_call: TRBJ2-7
cdr3_aa: CSVARDYEQYF
cdr3_nt: TGCAGCGTTGCCAGGGACTACGAGCAGTACTTC

clone_size: .
d_call: .
v_call: TRBV5-1
j_call: TRBJ2-7
cdr3_aa: CASSLEPGTPSYEQYF
cdr3_nt: TGCGCCAGCAGCTTGGAACCAGGGACACCCTCCTACGAGCAGTACTTC

clone_size: .
d_call: TRBD2
v_call: TRBV6-6
j_call: TRBJ2-5
cdr3_aa: CASSHPSGRGTQYF
cdr3_nt: TGTGCCAGCAGTCACCCTAGCGGGAGGGGGACCCAGTACTTC

clone_size: .
d_call: .
v_call: TRBV9
j_call: TRBJ2-7
cdr3_aa: CASSIGTGGHEQYF
cdr3_nt: TGTGCCAGCAGCATCGGGACGGGGGGCCACGAGCAGTACTTC

clone_size: .
d_call: .
v_call: TRBV6-1
j_call: TRBJ2-1
cdr3_aa: CASSDMNYGSYNEQFF
cdr3_nt: TGTGCCAGCAGTGATATGAATTATGGCTCCTACAATGAGCAGTTCTTC

clone_size: few
d_call: TRBD1
v_call: TRBV19
j_call: TRBJ2-7
cdr3_aa: CASSTSGGSYEQYF
cdr3_nt: TGTGCCAGTAGTACCTCAGGGGGATCCTACGAGCAGTACTTC

clone_size: once
d_call: TRBD2
v_call: TRBV19
j_call: TRBJ2-3
cdr3_aa: CASSPGTSGDTQYF
cdr3_nt: TGTGCCAGTAGTCCCGGGACTAGCGGAGATACGCAGTATTTT

clone_size: .
d_call: .
v_call: TRBV6-5
j_call: TRBJ2-3
cdr3_aa: CASSPSTDTQYF
cdr3_nt: TGTGCCAGCAGTCCCAGCACAGATACGCAGTATTTT

clone_size: .
d_call: .
v_call: TRBV4-1
j_call: TRBJ2-7
cdr3_aa: CASSQGRNYEQYF
cdr3_nt: TGCGCCAGCAGCCAAGGTAGAAACTACGAGCAGTACTTC

clone_size: medium-sized
d_call: .
v_call: TRBV4-1
j_call: TRBJ2-2
cdr3_aa: CASSQAGTNTGELFF
cdr3_nt: TGCGCCAGCAGCCAAGCAGGAACGAACACCGGGGAGCTGTTTTTT

clone_size: .
d_call: .
v_call: TRBV27
j_call: TRBJ2-7
cdr3_aa: CASSPTGHEQYF
cdr3_nt: TGTGCCAGCAGTCCGACAGGACACGAGCAGTACTTC

clone_size: .
d_call: TRBD2
v_call: TRBV5-4
j_call: TRBJ2-7
cdr3_aa: CASSKAGGPYEQYF
cdr3_nt: TGTGCCAGCAGTAAAGCGGGAGGGCCCTACGAGCAGTACTTC

clone_size: .
d_call: .
v_call: TRBV13
j_call: TRBJ1-2
cdr3_aa: CASSLGGGYGYTF
cdr3_nt: TGTGCCAGCAGCTTAGGGGGCGGTTATGGCTACACCTTC

clone_size: .
d_call: TRBD2
v_call: TRBV10-1
j_call: TRBJ2-7
cdr3_aa: CASSEAIAGVGEQYF
cdr3_nt: TGCGCCAGCAGTGAGGCGATAGCGGGAGTGGGAGAGCAGTACTTC

clone_size: .
d_call: .
v_call: TRBV11-2
j_call: TRBJ2-1
cdr3_aa: CASSLDRGAYNEQFF
cdr3_nt: TGTGCCAGCAGCTTAGACAGGGGTGCCTACAATGAGCAGTTCTTC

clone_size: .
d_call: .
v_call: TRBV7-6
j_call: TRBJ2-5
cdr3_aa: CASSWTTGKGGQETQYF
cdr3_nt: TGTGCCAGCAGCTGGACTACAGGGAAAGGAGGTCAAGAGACCCAGTACTTC

clone_size: few
d_call: .
v_call: TRBV4-2
j_call: TRBJ2-1
cdr3_aa: CASSHGIGAGNEQFF
cdr3_nt: TGTGCCAGCAGCCATGGAATAGGGGCCGGCAATGAGCAGTTCTTC

clone_size: .
d_call: .
v_call: TRBV5-1
j_call: TRBJ1-4
cdr3_aa: CASSSWGGFATNEKLFF
cdr3_nt: TGCGCCAGCAGCTCATGGGGTGGGTTTGCAACTAATGAAAAACTGTTTTTT

clone_size: .
d_call: TRBD1
v_call: TRBV25-1
j_call: TRBJ2-1
cdr3_aa: CASSATGQGEQFF
cdr3_nt: TGTGCCAGCAGTGCGACAGGGCAAGGTGAGCAGTTCTTC

clone_size: .
d_call: .
v_call: TRBV7-8
j_call: TRBJ1-3
cdr3_aa: CASSKGQGLSGNTIYF
cdr3_nt: TGTGCCAGCAGCAAGGGGCAGGGGCTCTCTGGAAACACCATATATTTT

clone_size: .
d_call: TRBD2
v_call: TRBV5-4
j_call: TRBJ2-7
cdr3_aa: CASSGLSTSGTSYEQYF
cdr3_nt: TGTGCCAGCAGCGGACTCTCGACTAGCGGGACCTCCTACGAGCAGTACTTC

clone_size: .
d_call: .
v_call: TRBV30
j_call: TRBJ1-1
cdr3_aa: CAWSIGTTEAFF
cdr3_nt: TGTGCCTGGAGTATCGGGACGACTGAAGCTTTCTTT

clone_size: .
d_call: TRBD2
v_call: TRBV5-1
j_call: TRBJ2-7
cdr3_aa: CASSAGLAELREQYF
cdr3_nt: TGCGCCAGCAGCGCCGGACTAGCCGAACTACGCGAGCAGTACTTC

clone_size: .
d_call: .
v_call: TRBV30
j_call: TRBJ2-7
cdr3_aa: CASTPGSSYEQYF
cdr3_nt: TGTGCCTCTACCCCTGGTAGCTCCTACGAGCAGTACTTC

clone_size: .
d_call: .
v_call: TRBV6-1
j_call: TRBJ1-2
cdr3_aa: CASSDGAMDWGDYGYTF
cdr3_nt: TGTGCCAGCAGTGATGGGGCGATGGACTGGGGGGACTATGGCTACACCTTC

clone_size: once
d_call: .
v_call: TRBV5-1
j_call: TRBJ2-7
cdr3_aa: CASSWGSEQYF
cdr3_nt: TGCGCCAGCAGCTGGGGAAGCGAGCAGTACTTC

clone_size: .
d_call: .
v_call: TRBV4-1
j_call: TRBJ2-1
cdr3_aa: CASSQATVGGYDEQFF
cdr3_nt: TGCGCCAGCAGCCAAGCCACGGTAGGGGGTTACGATGAGCAGTTCTTC

clone_size: few
d_call: .
v_call: TRBV9
j_call: TRBJ2-3
cdr3_aa: CASSVHGRPTDTQYF
cdr3_nt: TGTGCCAGCAGCGTACACGGGAGACCCACAGATACGCAGTATTTT

clone_size: .
d_call: TRBD2
v_call: TRBV11-2
j_call: TRBJ2-1
cdr3_aa: CASSYTSGSSYNEQFF
cdr3_nt: TGTGCCAGCAGCTACACTAGCGGGAGCTCCTACAATGAGCAGTTCTTC

clone_size: .
d_call: TRBD1
v_call: TRBV4-1
j_call: TRBJ1-1
cdr3_aa: CASSQQPGTGTHTEAFF
cdr3_nt: TGCGCCAGCAGCCAGCAACCCGGGACAGGGACTCACACTGAAGCTTTCTTT

clone_size: .
d_call: TRBD2
v_call: TRBV12-5
j_call: TRBJ2-7
cdr3_aa: CASGLVAGGGYEQYF
cdr3_nt: TGTGCTAGTGGTTTGGTAGCGGGAGGAGGTTACGAGCAGTACTTC

clone_size: once
d_call: TRBD1
v_call: TRBV18
j_call: TRBJ1-2
cdr3_aa: CASSPPDRGIYGYTF
cdr3_nt: TGTGCCAGCTCACCACCGGACAGGGGGATTTATGGCTACACCTTC

clone_size: .
d_call: .
v_call: TRBV5-6
j_call: TRBJ1-1
cdr3_aa: CASSYKWGGVTEAFF
cdr3_nt: TGTGCCAGCAGCTACAAGTGGGGGGGCGTCACTGAAGCTTTCTTT

clone_size: .
d_call: TRBD2
v_call: TRBV7-3
j_call: TRBJ2-1
cdr3_aa: CASSPGLARTAEQFF
cdr3_nt: TGTGCCAGCAGCCCGGGACTAGCGCGGACGGCTGAGCAGTTCTTC

clone_size: .
d_call: TRBD1
v_call: TRBV14
j_call: TRBJ2-7
cdr3_aa: CASSPGGQGSYEQYF
cdr3_nt: TGTGCCAGCAGTCCAGGAGGACAGGGCTCCTACGAGCAGTACTTC

clone_size: .
d_call: TRBD2
v_call: TRBV28
j_call: TRBJ2-7
cdr3_aa: CASSSRTSGIGEQYF
cdr3_nt: TGTGCCAGCAGTTCACGGACTAGCGGGATAGGCGAGCAGTACTTC

clone_size: .
d_call: .
v_call: TRBV29-1
j_call: TRBJ2-7
cdr3_aa: CSVEDHSYEQYF
cdr3_nt: TGCAGCGTTGAAGATCACTCCTACGAGCAGTACTTC

clone_size: .
d_call: .
v_call: TRBV6-1
j_call: TRBJ2-2
cdr3_aa: CASSDRYTGELFF
cdr3_nt: TGTGCCAGCAGTGACAGGTACACCGGGGAGCTGTTTTTT

clone_size: .
d_call: .
v_call: TRBV27
j_call: TRBJ2-1
cdr3_aa: CASSFYNEQFF
cdr3_nt: TGTGCCAGCAGTTTTTACAATGAGCAGTTCTTC